What follows is one T cell receptor (beta chain) and its context. The target antigen is unknown. This CDR3 is built from 15 residues. V lost 6 bases and J lost 4; bases outside the gene matches: 8. Looked up from germline, CDR1 is LNHDA and CDR2 is SQIVND (reference sequence). These data come from a study of PD-1 blockade in classical Hodgkin lymphoma. Study-wide points: Complete responders' diversity at baseline resembled that of newly diagnosed patients. The drivers behind the repertoire differences, possibly disease activity or prior therapy, remain undefined. Compared with healthy donors, newly diagnosed patients reportedly showed lower baseline TCR diversity.

Sequencing used immunoSEQ multiplex PCR; TCRdb keeps in-frame clones, though not all of them. The data hold around 41,000 clones, with roughly three quarters observed a single time. In every patient, relapse followed autologous stem cell transplantation, while exposure to brentuximab vedotin differed. Patients had relapsed/refractory classical Hodgkin lymphoma with complete response, partial response or progressive disease as best response. This sequence originates from a human donor with classical Hodgkin lymphoma. V gene TRBV19 combines with J gene TRBJ2-1, with 8 bases aligning to TRBD2. Sequencing used peripheral blood mononuclear cells (PBMCs), obtained before the second cycle of nivolumab. The CDR3: CASRGGLGDYNEQFF. Here the CDR3 DNA reads TGTGCCAGTAGGGGGGGACTAGGGGATTACAATGAGCAGTTCTTC.